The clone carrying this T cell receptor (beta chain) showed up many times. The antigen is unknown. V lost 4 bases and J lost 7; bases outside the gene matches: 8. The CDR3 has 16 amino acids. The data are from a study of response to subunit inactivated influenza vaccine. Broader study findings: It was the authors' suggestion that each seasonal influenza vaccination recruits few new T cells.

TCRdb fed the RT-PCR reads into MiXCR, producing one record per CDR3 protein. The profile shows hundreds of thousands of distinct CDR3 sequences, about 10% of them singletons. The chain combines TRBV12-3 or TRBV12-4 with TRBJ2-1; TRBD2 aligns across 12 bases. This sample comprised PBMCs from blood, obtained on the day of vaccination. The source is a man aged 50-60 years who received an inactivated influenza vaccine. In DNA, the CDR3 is TGTGCCAGCAGTTGGTCTAGCGGGGGGGCCCTAAATGAGCAGTTCTTC. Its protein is CASSWSSGGALNEQFF.